The source of this T cell receptor (beta chain) is a study of blood T cell repertoires in COVID-19. Study details: Samples representing acute and convalescent COVID-19 were sourced from the United States, Italy and Spain. T cells, B-cell-depleted T cells, or PBMCs provided the cDNA or gDNA that served as material.

The V gene end was trimmed by 0 bases and the J gene end by 9 bases; junction bases not matched to a gene: 4. This CDR3 is 14 amino acids long. CDR1 is MNHNS and CDR2 is SASEGT in the germline V gene. As processed by the authors: Estimates of nucleated cell counts were drawn from the amplification of reference gene primers. Libraries were prepared by immunoSEQ multiplex PCR; TCRdb keeps only in-frame clonotypes and omits some of them. D and trimming come from the DNA, and the V and J calls and clone size come from that table. The data hold approximately 96,000 clones, with more than 65% observed a single time.

This receptor was identified in a woman of 80 years or more with acute or convalescent COVID-19. V and J are TRBV6-1 and TRBJ2-2, with 7 bases fitting TRBD2. The sample comprised peripheral blood. The CDR3 here is CASSEAGGGRELFF. The CDR3 nucleotides are TGTGCCAGCAGTGAAGCTGGGGGGGGACGGGAGCTGTTTTTT.